One and the same sample provided the 29 T cell receptor beta chains below, sequenced in a study of T-cell memory formation after mild COVID-19. TCRdb analysed the 5' RACE reads with MiXCR anew, one entry per CDR3 protein. The sample has 180,000 or so distinct CDR3 sequences, 9.5% to 13% seen once; the top ten hold approximately 3.8%. Input material: PBMCs or a T cell subset sorted from them (not recorded which). These receptors all stem from a man between 18 and 29 years old who had mild COVID-19 (a few samples of this study predate the infection). Cell type and time point are not known.

This clonotype was counted only a few times. This chain joins TRBV20-1 and TRBJ2-1, with TRBD2 matching over 7 bases. The CDR3 loop spans 16 amino acids. Trimming at V came to 0 bases and at J to 4 bases, leaving 9 bases not matched to a gene. CDR1 is DFQATT, CDR2 SNEGSKA, per germline (reference sequence). The CDR3, as DNA: TGCAGTGCTAGAGACCCCCGGGACTACAATTACAATGAGCAGTTCTTC. Protein product: CSARDPRDYNYNEQFF.

Only a few counts were recorded for this clonotype. The gene calls are TRBV7-2 and TRBJ2-3; 10 bases are shared with TRBD2. Germline-derived CDR1 and CDR2 are SGHTA and FQGNSA. The J segment lost 10 bases and the V segment lost 5 bases, leaving 9 bases of the junction unmatched. The CDR3 is made up of 14 amino acids. CDR3 protein: CASSHKLAGVAQYF. For the CDR3, the DNA is TGTGCCAGCAGCCACAAGCTAGCGGGGGTAGCGCAGTATTTT.

This clonotype was seen ten or more times. The genes are TRBV12-3 or TRBV12-4 and TRBJ1-6; D gene unclear. Trimming took 1 base from V and 4 from J, leaving 5 bases between them. CDR3 length equals 14 residues. DNA of the CDR3: TGTGCCAGCAGTTTAGGTGGATATAATTCACCCCTCCACTTT. This codes for CASSLGGYNSPLHF.

This clonotype was seen a few times. The genes are TRBV5-1 and TRBJ2-5; the D gene is possibly TRBD2 (5 bases). V lost 6 bases to trimming and J lost 4 bases, with 13 bases between them. CDR3 length: 13 residues. CDR1 and CDR2 (germline): SGHRS, YFSETQ. Here the CDR3 DNA reads TGCGCCAGCACAAACGGGGTTGGAGAGACCCAGTACTTC. Translated, it gives CASTNGVGETQYF. Full variable domain (outside the CDR3, taken from reference TRBV5-1 and TRBJ2-5): KAGVTQTPRYLIKTRGQQVTLSCSPISGHRSVSWYQQTPGQGLQFLFEYFSETQRNKGNFPGRFSGRQFSNSRSEMNVSTLELGDSALYLCASTNGVGETQYFGPGTRLLVL.

Here the CDR3 DNA reads TGTGCTACGGCCTTAGAAAGTACCTACGAGCAGTACGTC. Protein product: CATALESTYEQYV. The chain joins TRBV18 to TRBJ2-7; D ambiguous. Germline assignment: CDR1 KGHSH and CDR2 LQKENI. CDR3 length equals 13 residues.

This clonotype was observed a handful of times. The rearrangement joins TRBV7-9 to TRBJ2-1, with 8 bases that match TRBD1. Germline V gene lookup returns CDR1 SEHNR and CDR2 FQNEAQ (reference sequence). The CDR3 is 16 residues long. Trimming at V came to 5 bases and at J to 9 bases, leaving 15 bases not matched to a gene. CDR3 region: CASSPRTGTPTIEQFF. The CDR3 region has the DNA TGTGCCAGCAGCCCCCGGACAGGGACCCCCACAATTGAGCAGTTCTTC.

Comment on this clonotype: Possible read error: a much larger clone is one base away. The conserved phenylalanine or tryptophan is not found at the CDR3 terminus, so this likely reflects a read error. The chain has TRBV4-3 and TRBJ2-7; TRBD1 is a possible D gene (5 bases). Germline V CDR1 and CDR2: LGHNA, YSLEER. V was trimmed by 6 bases and J by 1 base, leaving 13 bases between them. The CDR3 is 14 residues long. The DNA of the CDR3 is TGCGCCAGCAGTCGCCTCGACAGATCCTACGAGCAGTACTTA. This translates into CASSRLDRSYEQYL.

V is TRBV4-3 and J is TRBJ1-5; TRBD1 is a possible D gene (6 bases). The V and J ends lost 4 bases and 3 bases respectively, with 13 bases between them. The CDR3 contains 15 residues. The germline V gene has CDR1 LGHNA and CDR2 YSLEER. CDR3 protein: CASSLATGINQPQHF. CDR3 sequence (DNA): TGCGCCAGCAGCCTCGCGACAGGCATCAATCAGCCCCAGCATTTT.

There are a few counts of this clonotype. The CDR3 loop reads CASSPNHLGQGSYNEQFF. Here the CDR3 DNA reads TGCGCCAGCAGCCCTAATCACCTCGGACAGGGCTCCTACAATGAGCAGTTCTTC. This chain joins TRBV5-1 and TRBJ2-1; TRBD1 matches at 8 bases. J lost 0 bases, V lost 4 bases, and 12 bases had no gene match. Germline V gene data show CDR1 as SGHRS and CDR2 as YFSETQ. This CDR3 has 18 amino acids.

CDR3 amino acids: CASSLIQTQYF. CDR3 nucleotide sequence: TGCGCCAGCAGCTTGATACAGACCCAGTACTTC. The genes are TRBV5-1 and TRBJ2-5, with D uncertain. Germline CDR1 reads SGHRS; CDR2 reads YFSETQ. This CDR3 has 11 residues. Trimming cost V 1 base and J 6 bases, with 4 bases left between them.

This clonotype appeared a few times. The genes are TRBV12-3 or TRBV12-4 and TRBJ2-2; D is undetermined. The CDR3 runs to 16 residues. V lost 8 bases and J 5 bases, leaving 21 bases between the germline ends. CDR3 region: CASFPGPYLRTGELFF. The DNA for the CDR3 is TGTGCCAGCTTCCCGGGCCCTTACCTTCGTACCGGGGAGCTGTTTTTT.

The chain has TRBV7-8 and TRBJ2-7, with TRBD2 matching 9 bases. CDR1 SGHVS and CDR2 FQNEAQ come from the germline V gene. V lost 0 bases, J lost 4 bases, and 7 bases stayed unmatched. The CDR3 loop spans 16 amino acids. The CDR3: CASSLAGASGVYEQYF. CDR3 sequence (DNA): TGTGCCAGCAGCTTAGCTGGGGCTAGCGGGGTGTACGAGCAGTACTTC.

This clonotype was counted a few times. The gene calls are TRBV5-1 and TRBJ2-3, with D maybe TRBD2 (5 bases). Germline V lookup: CDR1 SGHRS, CDR2 YFSETQ. Trimming cost V 0 bases and J 2 bases, with 7 bases left between them. This CDR3 has 14 amino acids. The CDR3 DNA reads as TGCGCCAGCAGCTTGGCCCTAGCCACAGATACGCAGTATTTT. This translates into CASSLALATDTQYF.

The V and J genes are TRBV13 and TRBJ2-3, with TRBD1 as a possible D gene (6 bases). The V and J ends lost 6 bases and 3 bases respectively, with 22 bases between them. The CDR3 has 17 amino acids. Germline V gene data show CDR1 as PRHDT and CDR2 as FYEKMQ (reference sequence). The CDR3 nucleotides are TGTGCCAGCAGTATTGACAGGATCCTACCCATTACAGATACGCAGTATTTT. Protein: CASSIDRILPITDTQYF.

This clonotype was observed a few times. This chain links TRBV5-1 with TRBJ2-1; maybe TRBD1 (5 bases). The CDR3 has 14 residues. Trimming shortened V by 6 bases and J by 7 bases, and 17 bases separated the two germline ends. The V gene's germline CDR1 is SGHRS and CDR2 YFSETQ. The CDR3 is CASKPRVFSNEQFF. The CDR3 DNA is TGCGCCAGCAAACCCAGGGTTTTCTCGAATGAGCAGTTCTTC.

This clonotype was detected many times. This chain uses TRBV6-6 with TRBJ1-3, with D tentatively TRBD1 (5 bases). With 0 bases removed from V and 0 bases from J, the gap between germline ends came to 12 bases. The germline V gene encodes CDR1 MNHNY and CDR2 SVGAGI (reference sequence). The CDR3 is 17 amino acids. CDR3 sequence reads: CASSYSQGTLSGNTIYF. CDR3 nucleotides: TGTGCCAGCAGTTACTCGCAGGGCACTCTCTCTGGAAACACCATATATTTT.

This clonotype appeared a few times. The V and J genes are TRBV11-2 and TRBJ1-2; TRBD1 agrees at 12 bases. The V segment lost 8 bases and the J segment 7 bases; nucleotides outside the gene matches: 14. The germline V gene has CDR1 SGHAT and CDR2 FQNNGV. This CDR3 is built from 16 residues. The CDR3 reads CASSTPIGTGGFGYTF. Written as DNA, the CDR3 is TGTGCCAGCTCAACTCCGATCGGGACAGGGGGCTTTGGCTACACCTTC.

This clonotype was recorded a few times. This chain joins TRBV7-2 and TRBJ1-1, with D possibly TRBD1 on 6 matching bases. V was pared by 6 bases and J by 3 bases, with 17 bases between. Germline values: CDR1 SGHTA, CDR2 FQGNSA. CDR3 length equals 15 residues. The CDR3 reads CASRLQQGWDTEAFF. CDR3 in DNA: TGTGCCAGCAGACTTCAACAGGGATGGGACACTGAAGCTTTCTTT.

This chain links TRBV12-3 or TRBV12-4 with TRBJ2-1, with D possibly TRBD1 on 7 matching bases. Deletions cut 6 bases from V and 7 bases from J, with 16 bases between. CDR3 size: 14 residues. DNA for the CDR3: TGTGCCAGCAGCGACAGGGAGGAAATAAATGAGCAGTTCTTC. It specifies CASSDREEINEQFF.

This chain connects TRBV21-1 to TRBJ1-1; the D call TRBD1 from the table was never checked on the DNA. TRBV21-1 is designated a pseudogene. The CDR3 contains 16 residues. Here the CDR3 reads CASSTMGRLPGTEAFF. The CDR3 DNA is TGTGCCAGCAGCACCATGGGACGGCTCCCGGGCACTGAAGCTTTCTTT.

This clonotype appeared a few times. V is TRBV12-3 or TRBV12-4 and J is TRBJ1-6, with 8 positions matching TRBD1. The CDR3 extends over 12 amino acids. Trimming took 5 bases from V and 11 from J; bases not matched to a gene: 2. The CDR3 protein is CASSATGAPLHF. CDR3 in DNA: TGTGCCAGCAGTGCGACAGGGGCACCCCTCCACTTT.

This chain links TRBV5-6 with TRBJ1-2; D not certain. Trimming removed 5 bases from V and 3 bases from J, with 17 bases in between. The CDR3 covers 15 residues. Germline values: CDR1 SGHDT, CDR2 YYEEEE. In DNA form, the CDR3 reads TGTGCCAGCAGGATTGCGGTGAAGGCAGACTATGGCTACACCTTC. As protein: CASRIAVKADYGYTF.

The rearrangement uses TRBV2 and TRBJ1-1; 8 nucleotides agree with TRBD1. The CDR3 has 16 amino acids. Germline loops: CDR1 SNHLY, CDR2 FYNNEI. The ends lost 6 bases at V and 5 bases at J; junction bases unmatched: 14. CDR3 coding DNA: TGTGCCAGCAGAGGGATCCGGGACAGGAGTAAGACTGAAGCTTTCTTT. This codes for CASRGIRDRSKTEAFF.

This clonotype appeared many times. This chain links TRBV6-5 with TRBJ2-1, with D tentatively TRBD1 (6 bases). The germline gives CDR1 MNHEY, CDR2 SVGAGI. The V end was cut by 6 bases, the J end by 4 bases, with 10 bases between. CDR3 length: 13 amino acids. CDR3 nucleotides: TGTGCCAGCAGGCACGGACAGTACAATGAGCAGTTCTTC. The encoded protein is CASRHGQYNEQFF.

The rearrangement joins TRBV7-2 to TRBJ2-3; TRBD2 aligns across 7 bases. The V segment lost 3 bases and the J segment 0 bases; nucleotides outside the gene matches: 9. Per germline, CDR1 SGHTA and CDR2 FQGNSA. This CDR3 is 17 amino acids long. Here the CDR3 reads CASSFSRGGRSTDTQYF. The CDR3 region has the DNA TGTGCCAGCAGCTTTAGTCGCGGGGGACGTAGCACAGATACGCAGTATTTT.

This clonotype was detected only a few times. The chain combines TRBV4-3 with TRBJ1-2; 9 nucleotides match TRBD1. J was trimmed by 4 bases and V by 4 bases; bases with no gene match: 4. The germline CDR1 and CDR2 sequences are LGHNA and YSLEER. There are 14 residues in the CDR3. CDR3 sequence: CASSRGQGGYGYTF. Written as DNA, the CDR3 is TGCGCCAGCAGCCGGGGACAGGGAGGCTATGGCTACACCTTC.

This clonotype was counted a few times. V gene TRBV7-2 combines with J gene TRBJ1-1; the D is unclear. The CDR3 is 14 amino acids. CDR1 SGHTA and CDR2 FQGNSA come from the germline V gene. V was trimmed by 0 bases and J by 6 bases, leaving 11 bases between them. CDR3 DNA: TGTGCCAGCAGCTTAGCTGCCGGGAGCCCTGAAGCTTTCTTT. It codes for CASSLAAGSPEAFF.

This clonotype was detected many times. V and J are TRBV5-1 and TRBJ2-1, with 10 positions matching TRBD1. The ends lost 3 bases at V and 7 bases at J; junction bases unmatched: 7. The CDR3 consists of 15 residues. Germline assignment: CDR1 SGHRS and CDR2 YFSETQ. This CDR3 is CASSSPGQGRNEQFF. The CDR3, as DNA: TGCGCCAGCAGCTCCCCGGGACAGGGGAGGAATGAGCAGTTCTTC.

The genes are TRBV2 and TRBJ1-1; D unresolved. CDR3 size: 13 residues. Germline-derived CDR1 and CDR2 are SNHLY and FYNNEI. V gave up 1 base and J gave up 6 bases, with 9 bases separating them. The CDR3 is CASSEGDAAEAFF. The CDR3, as DNA: TGTGCCAGCAGTGAAGGGGATGCCGCTGAAGCTTTCTTT.